This is a list of T cell receptor beta chains from one sample in a study of cytomegalovirus exposure and HLA in healthy donors. Profiling relied on immunoSEQ multiplex PCR, and the TCRdb table lists in-frame clones only, not all of them. The table shows 95,000 to 150,000 clones, with more than 65% occurring only once. Sequences were obtained from PBMCs. These TCRs come from a man younger than 35 in good health and CMV-seronegative. Both conserved end residues are trimmed from each CDR3. The order of the fields is J gene, V gene, CDR3 protein.

j_call: TRBJ2-7
v_call: TRBV5-6
cdr3_aa: ASSKGQGLSYEQY

j_call: TRBJ1-4
v_call: TRBV19
cdr3_aa: ASSAGLRNEKLF

j_call: TRBJ1-2
v_call: TRBV5-1
cdr3_aa: ASGPQGDYGYT

j_call: TRBJ1-1
v_call: TRBV27
cdr3_aa: ASSLSGTAYEAF

j_call: TRBJ1-6
v_call: TRBV7-8
cdr3_aa: ASSLNSDASPLH

j_call: TRBJ1-6
v_call: TRBV7-2
cdr3_aa: ASSVRGAENSPLH

j_call: TRBJ1-1
v_call: TRBV14
cdr3_aa: ASSLTPGNTEAF

j_call: TRBJ1-1
v_call: TRBV7-6
cdr3_aa: ASSLATQETTEAF

j_call: TRBJ1-3
v_call: TRBV19
cdr3_aa: ASSPSGWAGNTIY

j_call: TRBJ1-2
v_call: TRBV6-1
cdr3_aa: ASSFQGGYGYT

j_call: TRBJ1-5
v_call: TRBV12-5
cdr3_aa: ASALDGTVRQPQH

j_call: TRBJ2-7
v_call: TRBV27
cdr3_aa: ASSLAGQGTYEQY

j_call: TRBJ1-1
v_call: TRBV27
cdr3_aa: ASSLLGRSGGIKAF

j_call: TRBJ2-7
v_call: TRBV2
cdr3_aa: ASSYLDRVDEQY

j_call: TRBJ2-2
v_call: TRBV11-2
cdr3_aa: ASNPQGVAGELF

j_call: TRBJ1-4
v_call: TRBV7-6
cdr3_aa: ASSTFRGMSEKLF

j_call: TRBJ1-2
v_call: TRBV7-9
cdr3_aa: ASSFTDHRDGYT

j_call: TRBJ2-3
v_call: TRBV6-4
cdr3_aa: ASSDRVGGTDTQY

j_call: TRBJ1-4
v_call: TRBV6-4
cdr3_aa: ASSRDRDEKLF

j_call: TRBJ1-1
v_call: TRBV6-1
cdr3_aa: ASSDRRATEAF

j_call: TRBJ1-4
v_call: TRBV25-1
cdr3_aa: ASSRGGEKLF

j_call: TRBJ2-5
v_call: TRBV6-1
cdr3_aa: ASMLAGAYQETQY

j_call: -
v_call: TRBV6-1
cdr3_aa: ASSGRTGGYEQY

j_call: TRBJ1-2
v_call: TRBV11-2
cdr3_aa: ASSLALGRGNYGYT

j_call: TRBJ2-5
v_call: TRBV5-4
cdr3_aa: ASSLSGGPQETQY

j_call: TRBJ2-1
v_call: TRBV29-1
cdr3_aa: SVGGLPHEQF

j_call: TRBJ1-3
v_call: TRBV29-1
cdr3_aa: SVGDSSGNTIY

j_call: TRBJ1-1
v_call: TRBV5-6
cdr3_aa: ASSFLLLGDREAF

j_call: TRBJ2-2
v_call: TRBV7-3
cdr3_aa: ASSLGGAPTGELF

j_call: TRBJ2-7
v_call: TRBV11-2
cdr3_aa: ASSPRQGASNYEQY

j_call: TRBJ2-6
v_call: TRBV19
cdr3_aa: ASSLPGGSGANVLT

j_call: TRBJ2-3
v_call: TRBV18
cdr3_aa: ASSPARTGLQTDTQY

j_call: TRBJ2-3
v_call: TRBV7-8
cdr3_aa: ASSRETDTQY